The 10 T cell receptor beta chains presented below share a single source sample, sequenced in a study of identical twins. Each CDR3 protein gets one entry after TCRdb re-called the 5' RACE reads with MiXCR. The sample has approximately 350,000 distinct CDR3 sequences; about 12% are singletons. The data also belong to a second study, concerning yellow fever vaccine responses in identical twins.

The material sequenced was CD8+ T cells sorted from blood. The source of these receptors is a young woman in good health.

J is TRBJ1-2 and V is TRBV6-1; no definite D call. Per germline, CDR1 MNHNS and CDR2 SASEGT. The CDR3 contains 18 residues. V lost 4 bases and J 2 bases, leaving 23 bases between the germline ends. The CDR3 is CASSGAGPVTPSNYGYTF. The CDR3 DNA follows: TGTGCCAGCAGTGGAGCAGGACCTGTTACACCCTCAAACTATGGCTACACCTTC.

With respect to this clonotype: A clone one base away is much larger, so this may be a read error. The CDR3 region has the DNA TGCAGTGCTTCTAGCGGGAGCTCCTACGAGCAGTACTTC. This sequence encodes CSASSGSSYEQYF. The chain joins TRBV20-1 to TRBJ2-7, with 10 bases matching TRBD2. V was clipped by 5 bases and J by 0 bases; unmatched bases: 1. The CDR3 spans 13 residues. The V gene's germline CDR1 is DFQATT and CDR2 SNEGSKA (reference sequence).

V gene TRBV10-3 combines with J gene TRBJ2-2, with D tentatively TRBD1 or TRBD2 (5 bases each). CDR1 and CDR2 from the germline V gene are ENHRY and SYGVKD. This CDR3 is built from 17 residues. V was pared by 0 bases and J by 4 bases, with 15 bases between. The CDR3 loop is CAISESGVNEGTGELFF. CDR3 nucleotides: TGTGCCATCAGTGAGTCGGGGGTGAACGAAGGCACCGGGGAGCTGTTTTTT.

The table lists this clonotype with a few counts. This rearrangement joins TRBV3-1 to TRBJ1-1, with a possible D match to TRBD1 (5 bases). The CDR3 is 15 amino acids. Germline loops: CDR1 LGHDT, CDR2 YNNKEL (reference sequence). Trimming took off 0 bases at V and 12 bases at J, with 20 bases between the two ends. CDR3 in amino acids: CASSQELDRDGRPFF. CDR3 DNA sequence: TGTGCCAGCAGCCAAGAGCTTGACCGGGACGGACGCCCTTTCTTT.

The rearrangement uses TRBV6-2 or TRBV6-3 and TRBJ1-2, with TRBD1 matching 8 bases. Germline V gives CDR1 MNHEY, CDR2 SVGEGT. The CDR3 spans 12 residues. V dropped 9 bases and J dropped 4; count of bases not matched to a gene: 4. Here the CDR3 reads CASHRGTYGYTF. The CDR3, as DNA: TGTGCCAGTCACAGGGGGACCTATGGCTACACCTTC.

J is TRBJ2-1 and V is TRBV7-6, with a possible D match to TRBD2 (6 bases). Trimming removed 7 bases at V and 8 bases at J, with 15 bases between. This CDR3 spans 13 amino acids. The germline V gene encodes CDR1 SGHVS and CDR2 FNYEAQ. The CDR3 DNA follows: TGTGCCAGCACCCAAGGAGGGAGCGATGAGCAGTTCTTC. This gives the protein CASTQGGSDEQFF.

This clonotype has just a few counts. This chain links TRBV7-2 with TRBJ2-1, with 10 bases matching TRBD2. The V gene end was trimmed by 10 bases and the J gene end by 4 bases; junction bases not matched to a gene: 4. The CDR3 is 13 amino acids. Germline V CDR1 and CDR2: SGHTA, FQGNSA. CDR3: CATTSGDYNEQFF. Written as DNA, the CDR3 is TGTGCCACCACTAGCGGGGATTACAATGAGCAGTTCTTC.

This clonotype has more than one count but fewer than ten. The chain combines TRBV6-6 with TRBJ2-2, with D hard to call. The CDR3 contains 16 residues. V was shortened by 6 bases and J by 0 bases, with 14 bases between the two germline ends. The germline gives CDR1 MNHNY, CDR2 SVGAGI (reference sequence). The CDR3 DNA sequence: TGTGCCAGCAGCCCCGTGGGCAGAGCGAACACCGGGGAGCTGTTTTTT. Translating it yields CASSPVGRANTGELFF.

This clonotype has more than one count but fewer than ten. V usage is TRBV2 and J usage is TRBJ2-1, with TRBD2 identical over 9 bases. Germline assignment: CDR1 SNHLY and CDR2 FYNNEI. The CDR3 loop spans 16 amino acids. J lost 9 bases, V lost 4 bases, and 13 bases had no gene match. CDR3 sequence: CASSGGGSAGGGEQFF. The CDR3 DNA reads TGTGCCAGCAGTGGGGGGGGCTCAGCGGGAGGCGGTGAGCAGTTCTTC.

This clonotype was seen only a few times. This chain joins TRBV6-1 and TRBJ2-3, with D hard to call. The CDR3 sequence is 14 residues long. The germline V gene has CDR1 MNHNS and CDR2 SASEGT. The V and J ends lost 8 bases and 5 bases respectively, with 17 bases between them. CDR3 loop: CASASPPLLDTQYF. CDR3 DNA sequence: TGTGCCAGCGCCTCCCCCCCACTGCTAGATACGCAGTATTTT.